This TCR beta chain comes out of a study of T cell repertoires in cytomegalovirus infection. The overall study: Indicated by public TCR beta signatures were CMV infection and matching HLA type. Points from the study as a whole: Clonotype analysis showed dominance of the ex vivo response by HLA-C-restricted CMV-specific TCR beta clonotypes. People with CMV and the relevant HLA were identified by cumulative public TCR beta family frequency.

This clonotype was recorded at least ten times. Its antigen is still unknown. Germline loops: CDR1 WNHNN, CDR2 SYGVQD (reference sequence). The ends lost 8 bases at V and 0 bases at J; junction bases unmatched: 12. CDR3 length: 17 amino acids. TCRdb passed the reads through MiXCR, listing each CDR3 protein once. The sample consists of some 280,000 distinct CDR3 sequences, roughly an eighth of them appearing once. The sample taken for sequencing was PBMCs. The chain couples TRBV10-1 to TRBJ1-5; TRBD1 agrees at 8 bases. This sequence originates from a human donor in good health (CMV status not recorded). Some clones in this sample may be carry-over from other donors' samples. CDR3 nucleotides: TGCGCCAGCGGAGTGGACAGGGACTTGGATAGCAATCAGCCCCAGCATTTT. Its translation is CASGVDRDLDSNQPQHF.